Listed below are T cell receptor beta chains from one sample, sequenced in a study of T cell responses to AZD1222 COVID-19 vaccine. The method was immunoSEQ multiplex PCR; TCRdb's version includes in-frame clones alone and lacks a portion of them. The sample has 90,000 to 150,000 clones; approximately 90% are singletons. The specimen comprised peripheral blood, sampled 28 days after the second AZD1222 dose. Receptors originate from an adult who received the AZD1222 COVID-19 vaccine. Each CDR3 is given with its conserved first and last residue. Fields, in order: clone size, V gene, J gene, D gene, CDR3 protein, CDR3 DNA. D genes are given only for firm matches. Rows may omit the clone size; those that give it use once, few, many or a size class.

-,TRBV14,TRBJ2-4,-,CASSQERGAKNIQYF,TGTGCCAGCAGCCAAGAGCGAGGGGCCAAAAACATTCAGTACTTC
-,TRBV11-1,TRBJ2-5,-,CASSPTAWGETQYF,TGTGCCAGCAGCCCGACAGCCTGGGGGGAGACCCAGTACTTC
-,TRBV18,TRBJ1-3,-,CASSPIADIDGNTIYF,TGTGCCAGCTCACCAATAGCCGACATCGACGGAAACACCATATATTTT
-,TRBV9,TRBJ2-1,TRBD2,CASSVRGGSYNEQFF,TGTGCCAGCAGCGTACGGGGGGGCTCCTACAATGAGCAGTTCTTC
-,TRBV12-5,TRBJ1-3,-,CASEQGTSGNTIYF,TGTGCTAGTGAACAGGGCACGTCTGGAAACACCATATATTTT
-,TRBV20-1,TRBJ1-2,-,CSASWVEGYTF,TGCAGTGCTAGTTGGGTGGAGGGCTACACCTTC
-,TRBV28,TRBJ2-3,-,CASSLWAASTDTQYF,TGTGCCAGCAGTTTATGGGCAGCTAGCACAGATACGCAGTATTTT
-,TRBV19,TRBJ1-5,TRBD1,CASSRDRGPQPQHF,TGTGCCAGTAGCCGGGACAGGGGGCCTCAGCCCCAGCATTTT
-,TRBV19,TRBJ2-5,TRBD1,CASGTGVQETQYF,TGTGCCAGCGGGACAGGTGTACAAGAGACCCAGTACTTC
-,TRBV18,TRBJ1-2,-,CASSPRAGRGRGYTF,TGTGCCAGCTCACCGAGGGCAGGGAGAGGGAGAGGCTACACCTTC
-,TRBV29-1,TRBJ2-7,-,CSVEDLQPSAEQYF,TGCAGCGTTGAAGATTTACAGCCCTCCGCCGAGCAGTACTTC
-,TRBV29-1,TRBJ2-7,TRBD1,CSVWDRRFLREQYF,TGCAGCGTCTGGGACAGGAGATTTCTACGAGAGCAGTACTTC
-,TRBV10-1,TRBJ2-1,-,CASSENEGSYNEQFF,TGCGCCAGCAGTGAAAACGAAGGGTCCTACAATGAGCAGTTCTTC
many,TRBV7-2,TRBJ2-5,TRBD2,CASNRGAGEQETQYF,TGTGCCAGCAACAGAGGGGCGGGGGAGCAAGAGACCCAGTACTTC
-,TRBV29-1,TRBJ2-6,TRBD1,CSVEIPAGGRSGANVLTF,TGCAGCGTTGAAATACCGGCAGGGGGTCGCTCTGGGGCCAACGTCCTGACTTTC
few,TRBV29-1,TRBJ2-2,TRBD1,CSVREGWDSRSGELFF,TGCAGCGTTCGAGAGGGATGGGACAGTCGTTCCGGGGAGCTGTTTTTT
-,TRBV28,TRBJ2-1,-,CASSFGIVGYNEQFF,TGTGCCAGCAGTTTTGGGATAGTGGGTTACAATGAGCAGTTCTTC
-,TRBV19,TRBJ2-7,TRBD2,CASSKWGTASGTASYEQYF,TGTGCCAGTAGTAAATGGGGGACTGCTAGCGGGACCGCCTCCTACGAGCAGTACTTC
-,TRBV5-6,TRBJ2-3,-,CASSLVEQRTDTQYF,TGTGCCAGCAGCTTGGTCGAACAGCGAACAGATACGCAGTATTTT
-,TRBV30,TRBJ1-2,-,CARKLPSQGAFTF,TGTGCCCGGAAACTCCCCTCGCAAGGGGCTTTCACCTTC
-,TRBV27,TRBJ1-1,TRBD1,CASRWTGRGEAFF,TGTGCCAGCAGGTGGACAGGGCGGGGTGAAGCTTTCTTT
-,TRBV11-2,TRBJ1-2,-,CASSLEPGNGYTF,TGTGCCAGCAGCTTAGAGCCAGGCAATGGCTACACCTTC
-,TRBV6-5,TRBJ1-2,TRBD1,CASSPQGMGYGYTF,TGTGCCAGCAGCCCACAGGGGATGGGCTATGGCTACACCTTC
once,TRBV30,TRBJ2-2,-,CAWRKGGGELFF,TGTGCCTGGAGGAAAGGGGGCGGGGAGCTGTTTTTT
once,TRBV29-1,TRBJ1-5,-,CSVTTDSNQPQHF,TGCAGCGTTACGACAGATTCCAATCAGCCCCAGCATTTT
few,TRBV5-1,TRBJ1-4,TRBD1,CASSPWTGEKLFF,TGCGCCAGCAGCCCCTGGACAGGGGAAAAACTGTTTTTT
-,TRBV5-5,TRBJ1-4,-,CASSYSTTNEKLFF,TGTGCCAGCAGCTATTCTACAACTAATGAAAAACTGTTTTTT
-,TRBV25-1,TRBJ2-7,-,CASSSRDYPYEQYF,TGTGCCAGCAGTTCCCGGGATTATCCCTACGAGCAGTACTTC
-,TRBV27,TRBJ2-1,-,CASSLSPFRYNEQFF,TGTGCCAGCAGTTTATCCCCCTTTAGGTACAATGAGCAGTTCTTC
-,TRBV5-1,TRBJ2-5,TRBD1,CASSPEGATWETQYF,TGCGCCAGCAGCCCCGAGGGGGCGACGTGGGAGACCCAGTACTTC
-,TRBV19,TRBJ1-3,-,CASSISGSGSGNTIYF,TGTGCCAGTAGTATCTCGGGGTCGGGGTCCGGAAACACCATATATTTT
-,TRBV2,TRBJ1-6,TRBD1,CASSSEQGFKVDSPLHF,TGTGCCAGCAGCAGCGAACAGGGGTTCAAGGTGGATTCACCCCTCCACTTT
-,TRBV7-9,TRBJ1-3,TRBD1,CASSLGQEGNTIYF,TGTGCCAGCAGTTTGGGACAGGAAGGAAACACCATATATTTT
few,TRBV7-2,TRBJ2-5,TRBD2,CASRIAGGQETQYF,TGTGCCAGCAGAATAGCGGGGGGCCAAGAGACCCAGTACTTC
once,TRBV9,TRBJ2-7,-,CASSVTPDPTRHEQYF,TGTGCCAGCAGCGTAACCCCAGACCCCACTAGACACGAGCAGTACTTC
few,TRBV7-9,TRBJ1-2,TRBD1,CASSRTGVDYGYTF,TGTGCCAGCAGCCGGACAGGGGTAGACTATGGCTACACCTTC
-,TRBV28,TRBJ2-2,-,CASSPWGRWNTGELFF,TGTGCCAGCAGTCCGTGGGGCCGTTGGAACACCGGGGAGCTGTTTTTT
-,TRBV9,TRBJ2-1,TRBD2,CASSVVGEGYNEQFF,TGTGCCAGCAGCGTAGTGGGGGAGGGCTACAATGAGCAGTTCTTC
-,TRBV5-8,TRBJ1-2,-,CASSLEGEVYGYTF,TGTGCCAGCAGCTTGGAGGGGGAGGTATATGGCTACACCTTC
-,TRBV7-9,TRBJ1-5,TRBD1,CASSLDRDVFYSNQPQHF,TGTGCCAGCAGCTTGGACAGGGATGTTTTTTATAGCAATCAGCCCCAGCATTTT
-,TRBV7-9,TRBJ2-2,-,CASSLVTTNTGELFF,TGTGCCAGCAGCTTAGTAACCACGAACACCGGGGAGCTGTTTTTT
-,TRBV9,TRBJ2-5,-,CASSVGSNQETQYF,TGTGCCAGCAGCGTAGGGAGCAACCAAGAGACCCAGTACTTC
-,TRBV5-4,TRBJ2-1,-,CASSLERTNEQFF,TGTGCCAGCAGCTTGGAACGTACCAATGAGCAGTTCTTC
once,TRBV6-1,TRBJ2-1,-,CASSDKGFSLGNEQFF,TGTGCCAGCAGTGATAAAGGGTTCTCTCTGGGCAATGAGCAGTTCTTC
-,TRBV28,TRBJ1-2,-,CASSSGTKNYGYTF,TGTGCCAGCAGTTCCGGGACAAAAAACTATGGCTACACCTTC
-,TRBV19,TRBJ2-7,-,CASSLGLTRGSYEQYF,TGTGCCAGTAGTTTGGGACTCACAAGGGGCTCCTACGAGCAGTACTTC
-,TRBV6-2/TRBV6-3,TRBJ2-1,TRBD2,CASSPTGLAGDSYNEQFF,TGTGCCAGCAGCCCTACCGGACTAGCGGGAGACTCCTACAATGAGCAGTTCTTC
-,TRBV6-2/TRBV6-3,TRBJ2-2,-,CASSKGQMEDTGELFF,TGTGCCAGCAGCAAAGGACAGATGGAGGACACCGGGGAGCTGTTTTTT
-,TRBV27,TRBJ1-5,-,CASSPSNTYQPQHF,TGTGCCAGCAGTCCGTCCAACACCTATCAGCCCCAGCATTTT
few,TRBV19,TRBJ2-5,-,CASSNDRSGTQYF,TGTGCCAGTAGTAACGACCGGAGTGGGACCCAGTACTTC
-,TRBV28,TRBJ1-2,TRBD1,CASRLSPGQGAQGYGYTF,TGTGCCAGCAGGCTTTCGCCGGGACAGGGCGCCCAAGGCTATGGCTACACCTTC
-,TRBV6-5,TRBJ2-7,-,CASKTGWDEQYF,TGTGCCAGCAAGACAGGCTGGGACGAGCAGTACTTC
-,TRBV3-1/TRBV3-2,TRBJ1-1,-,CASSQAPGVAEAFF,TGTGCCAGCAGCCAAGCCCCGGGGGTGGCTGAAGCTTTCTTT